The 32 T cell receptor beta chains in this list originate from one sample, sequenced in a study of shared clonotypes between healthy human individuals. The assay was immunoSEQ multiplex PCR, and TCRdb's table has in-frame clones only and misses some. The repertoire includes about 1.5 million clones, around 98% of them detected once, and approximately 0.44% sits in the top ten. The sample was naive CD4+ T cells sorted from blood. The sample's subset: CD45RA+ positively selected. These receptors were taken from a man under 40 in good health.

The chain has TRBV19 and TRBJ2-3; 10 bases agree with TRBD2. The trim removed 10 bases at V and 5 bases at J, leaving 9 bases unmatched. The germline gives CDR1 LNHDA, CDR2 SQIVND (reference sequence). The CDR3 has 14 amino acids. The CDR3 nucleotides read TGTGCCACTTTAGCGGGAGGTCGGAGAGATACGCAGTATTTT. The encoded protein is CATLAGGRRDTQYF.

This clone was recorded once. The chain links TRBV29-1 to TRBJ2-5; tentatively, D is TRBD2 (6 bases). Trimming cost V 0 bases and J 5 bases, with 16 bases left between them. The CDR3 has 15 residues. The germline CDR1 and CDR2 sequences are SQVTM and ANQGSEA. The CDR3 DNA sequence: TGCAGCGTTGAAGAGGTAGGGAGGAGTTGGGAGACCCAGTACTTC. It specifies CSVEEVGRSWETQYF.

The genes are TRBV10-3 and TRBJ1-2, with 9 bases aligning to TRBD1. The junction had 5 bases not matched to a gene; V was cut back by 4 bases and J by 5 bases. The CDR3 contains 14 residues. Germline lookup yields CDR1 ENHRY and CDR2 SYGVKD. This chain's CDR3 is CAISGTGEVYGYTF. Written as DNA, the CDR3 is TGTGCCATCAGTGGGACAGGGGAGGTTTATGGCTACACCTTC.

The genes are TRBV19 and TRBJ1-1; TRBD1 might be the D (6 bases). The V end lost 7 bases, the J end lost 5 bases, and 11 bases lay between the germline ends. The CDR3 contains 12 residues. Germline-derived CDR1 and CDR2 are LNHDA and SQIVND (reference sequence). The CDR3 sequence: CASIGGRTEAFF. CDR3 coding DNA: TGTGCCAGTATAGGGGGGAGGACTGAAGCTTTCTTT. Using reference TRBV19 and TRBJ1-1 for the parts outside the CDR3, the full variable domain is DGGITQSPKYLFRKEGQNVTLSCEQNLNHDAMYWYRQDPGQGLRLIYYSQIVNDFQKGDIAEGYSVSREKKESFPLTVTSAQKNPTAFYLCASIGGRTEAFFGQGTRLTVV.

Of note for this clone: Other nucleotide sequences in the sample specify the same CDR3. The chain employs TRBV18 and TRBJ2-7; TRBD1 matches 12 bases. The CDR3 loop spans 16 amino acids. V trimming: 3 bases; J trimming: 2 bases; junction bases outside the gene matches: 5. Germline CDR1 is KGHSH and CDR2 is LQKENI. CDR3 loop: CASSPLGQGAPYEQYF. The CDR3 DNA reads TGTGCCAGCTCACCCTTGGGACAGGGGGCCCCCTACGAGCAGTACTTC.

The V and J genes are TRBV7-9 and TRBJ2-7, with a weak D call TRBD2 (6 bases). Germline loops: CDR1 SEHNR, CDR2 FQNEAQ (reference sequence). Trimming pared 4 bases from V and 0 bases from J, leaving 10 bases between. This CDR3 region has 14 residues. CDR3 DNA: TGTGCCAGCAGCTCTCCGGGAGCCTCCTACGAGCAGTACTTC. Protein: CASSSPGASYEQYF.

The V gene is TRBV7-2, the J gene TRBJ2-1, with TRBD2 identical over 8 bases. V trimming: 7 bases; J trimming: 6 bases; junction bases outside the gene matches: 11. Germline V gene sequence: CDR1 SGHTA, CDR2 FQGNSA. This CDR3 comprises 15 residues. The CDR3 DNA sequence: TGTGCCAGCACCTTCGGGGGGGAGGGCCGCAATGAGCAGTTCTTC. It specifies CASTFGGEGRNEQFF.

V is TRBV6-1 and J is TRBJ2-3; D unclear. CDR1 MNHNS and CDR2 SASEGT come from the germline V gene. The CDR3 length is 16 residues. Trimming removed 2 bases from V and 5 bases from J, with 17 bases in between. CDR3 coding DNA: TGTGCCAGCAGTGAACGGCAGGTCTCAAGTCGAGATACGCAGTATTTT. Residues: CASSERQVSSRDTQYF.

This sequence joins TRBV19 and TRBJ1-3; 7 bases agree with TRBD1. The germline gives CDR1 LNHDA, CDR2 SQIVND (reference sequence). Trimming took 9 bases from V and 2 from J; bases not matched to a gene: 10. This CDR3 has 15 residues. The CDR3 is CASHRGSVAGNTIYF. The CDR3 region has the DNA TGTGCCAGCCACAGGGGATCGGTTGCTGGAAACACCATATATTTT.

The chain is built from TRBV6-5 and TRBJ2-3; perhaps TRBD2 as D (6 bases). The CDR3 runs to 14 residues. The germline gives CDR1 MNHEY, CDR2 SVGAGI. Trimming cost V 6 bases and J 4 bases, with 14 bases left between them. Here the CDR3 DNA reads TGTGCCAGCAGATACGCGGGGAACCCAGATACGCAGTATTTT. The encoded protein is CASRYAGNPDTQYF.

The chain couples TRBV10-1 to TRBJ2-7, with D perhaps matching TRBD1 or TRBD2 (5 bases each). V lost 5 bases and J lost 4, with 15 bases in between. This CDR3 spans 14 amino acids. CDR1 is WNHNN and CDR2 is SYGVQD in the germline V gene (reference sequence). CDR3 amino acids: CASSRDLTIYEQYF. CDR3 DNA sequence: TGCGCCAGCAGTCGGGACCTAACTATTTACGAGCAGTACTTC.

The chain combines TRBV4-3 with TRBJ1-1; unclear D gene. The V end lost 0 bases, the J end lost 2 bases, and 16 bases lay between the germline ends. This CDR3 region has 17 residues. Germline values: CDR1 LGHNA, CDR2 YSLEER. CDR3 sequence: CASSQDRVTARNTEAFF. The CDR3 nucleotides are TGCGCCAGCAGCCAAGATCGTGTGACGGCGCGAAACACTGAAGCTTTCTTT.

The chain recombines TRBV10-3 with TRBJ1-1; D not certain. Trimming took off 3 bases at V and 4 bases at J, with 3 bases between the two ends. CDR1 ENHRY and CDR2 SYGVKD come from the germline V gene. The CDR3 loop spans 11 amino acids. The CDR3 is CAISDRTEAFF. DNA for the CDR3: TGTGCCATCAGTGACCGCACTGAAGCTTTCTTT.

V usage is TRBV5-1 and J usage is TRBJ2-4, with 7 bases fitting TRBD2. The CDR3 is 15 residues long. From germline, CDR1 is SGHRS and CDR2 YFSETQ. The V and J ends lost 4 bases and 7 bases, in that order; junction bases with no gene match: 11. The CDR3 reads CASSPVGEGSNIQYF. CDR3 bases: TGCGCCAGCAGCCCGGTAGGGGAGGGAAGCAACATTCAGTACTTC.

This clone was seen once. V gene TRBV7-8 combines with J gene TRBJ2-7; TRBD2 agrees at 13 bases. Trimming at V came to 5 bases and at J to 2 bases, leaving 6 bases not matched to a gene. In germline, CDR1 is SGHVS, CDR2 FQNEAQ. This CDR3 is 16 amino acids long. The CDR3 spells CASSLTSGRAAYEQYF. The CDR3, as DNA: TGTGCCAGCAGCCTAACTAGCGGGAGGGCGGCCTACGAGCAGTACTTC. Variable domain in full (rest from reference TRBV7-8 and TRBJ2-7): GAGVSQSPRYKVAKRGQDVALRCDPISGHVSLFWYQQALGQGPEFLTYFQNEAQLDKSGLPSDRFFAERPEGSVSTLKIQRTQQEDSAVYLCASSLTSGRAAYEQYFGPGTRLTVT.

The V call is TRBV5-1, the J call TRBJ1-2; TRBD1 matches 7 bases. After removal of 2 bases from V and 7 bases from J, the junction contained 14 bases not matched to a gene. Germline lookup yields CDR1 SGHRS and CDR2 YFSETQ. The CDR3 is 16 amino acids. CDR3 loop: CASSFRDSTDRGGYTF. CDR3 sequence (DNA): TGCGCCAGCAGCTTCCGGGACAGCACCGATCGGGGTGGCTACACCTTC. The whole variable domain, filled in from reference TRBV5-1 and TRBJ1-2, reads KAGVTQTPRYLIKTRGQQVTLSCSPISGHRSVSWYQQTPGQGLQFLFEYFSETQRNKGNFPGRFSGRQFSNSRSEMNVSTLELGDSALYLCASSFRDSTDRGGYTFGSGTRLTVV.

This chain links TRBV5-5 with TRBJ2-5; 11 bases fit TRBD2. CDR1 and CDR2 (germline): SGHKS, YYEKEE (reference sequence). V trimming: 0 bases; J trimming: 1 base; junction bases outside the gene matches: 5. This CDR3 is built from 17 residues. The DNA for the CDR3 is TGTGCCAGCAGCTTGGCCCTAGCGGGGGGCCTCCAAGAGACCCAGTACTTC. Encoded protein: CASSLALAGGLQETQYF. The whole variable domain, filled in from reference TRBV5-5 and TRBJ2-5, reads DAGVTQSPTHLIKTRGQQVTLRCSPISGHKSVSWYQQVLGQGPQFIFQYYEKEERGRGNFPDRFSARQFPNYSSELNVNALLLGDSALYLCASSLALAGGLQETQYFGPGTRLLVL.

The chain employs TRBV10-3 and TRBJ2-1, with D tentatively TRBD1 (5 bases). V lost 4 bases to trimming and J lost 1 base, with 14 bases between them. The CDR3 loop spans 16 amino acids. Germline V gives CDR1 ENHRY, CDR2 SYGVKD. The CDR3 bases are TGTGCCATCAGTGTTGCTATAGGGGATTCCTACAATGAGCAGTTCTTC. Its translation: CAISVAIGDSYNEQFF.

The chain recombines TRBV6-4 with TRBJ2-2; the D gene is possibly TRBD2 (5 bases). Per germline, CDR1 MRHNA and CDR2 SNTAGT. The CDR3 consists of 15 residues. The V gene lost 4 bases and the J gene lost 1 base, with 10 bases spanning the gap. The CDR3 spells CASSVTGLNTGELFF. Here the CDR3 DNA reads TGTGCCAGCAGTGTTACGGGATTGAACACCGGGGAGCTGTTTTTT.

V gene TRBV5-1 combines with J gene TRBJ2-3; TRBD2 matches 9 bases. The germline gives CDR1 SGHRS, CDR2 YFSETQ. The V gene end was trimmed by 0 bases and the J gene end by 6 bases; junction bases not matched to a gene: 8. The CDR3 runs to 16 residues. CDR3 amino acids: CASSLETSGTADTQYF. The CDR3 bases are TGCGCCAGCAGCTTGGAGACTAGCGGCACCGCGGATACGCAGTATTTT.

The chain carries TRBV6-5 and TRBJ1-2; D uncertain. Trimming took off 0 bases at V and 5 bases at J, with 7 bases between the two ends. Germline CDR1 reads MNHEY; CDR2 reads SVGAGI. The CDR3 totals 13 residues. In nucleotides, the CDR3 is TGTGCCAGCAGTTACTCGGACCGATATGGCTACACCTTC. It codes for CASSYSDRYGYTF.

Comments on this clone: Other DNA variants within this sample encode the same CDR3. The chain employs TRBV27 and TRBJ2-5; 7 bases map to TRBD1. Per the germline V gene, CDR1 is MNHEY and CDR2 is SMNVEV (reference sequence). The CDR3 runs to 13 residues. V gave up 4 bases and J gave up 1 base; unmatched junction bases: 0. CDR3 protein: CASSWTGQETQYF. The CDR3 bases are TGTGCCAGCAGTTGGACAGGCCAAGAGACCCAGTACTTC.

V gene TRBV25-1 combines with J gene TRBJ2-2; 8 nucleotides line up with TRBD1. This CDR3 is 15 amino acids long. V was clipped by 5 bases and J by 3 bases; unmatched bases: 5. The V gene's germline CDR1 is MGHDK and CDR2 SYGVNS. Written as DNA, the CDR3 is TGTGCCAGCAGTTCAGGGGGCTGGGACACCGGGGAGCTGTTTTTT. Translating gives CASSSGGWDTGELFF. Combining the CDR3 with reference TRBV25-1 and TRBJ2-2 gives the whole variable domain EADIYQTPRYLVIGTGKKITLECSQTMGHDKMYWYQQDPGMELHLIHYSYGVNSTEKGDLSSESTVSRIRTEHFPLTLESARPSHTSQYLCASSSGGWDTGELFFGEGSRLTVL.

The J gene is TRBJ1-4, the V gene TRBV4-3; the D gene is possibly TRBD1 (5 bases). Germline V gene lookup returns CDR1 LGHNA and CDR2 YSLEER. V lost 0 bases and J 5 bases, leaving 22 bases between the germline ends. The CDR3 has 19 residues. The CDR3, as DNA: TGCGCCAGCAGCCAAGAAAGACCCACAGGCCGCCTCTCAAATGAAAAACTGTTTTTT. It is translated as CASSQERPTGRLSNEKLFF.

V is TRBV6-1 and J is TRBJ2-1, with 7 bases that match TRBD2. This CDR3 has 15 amino acids. The V gene end was trimmed by 4 bases and the J gene end by 8 bases; junction bases not matched to a gene: 11. Germline V gene lookup returns CDR1 MNHNS and CDR2 SASEGT. The CDR3 sequence: CASSARGGPHHEQFF. Here the CDR3 DNA reads TGTGCCAGCAGTGCCCGCGGGGGACCACACCATGAGCAGTTCTTC.

V is TRBV10-2 and J is TRBJ2-7, with TRBD2 as a possible D gene (6 bases). CDR3 length: 14 amino acids. From germline, CDR1 is WSHSY and CDR2 SAAADI. Trimming removed 0 bases from V and 2 bases from J, with 8 bases in between. CDR3 region: CASSESGLTYEQYF. The CDR3 bases are TGCGCCAGCAGTGAGTCGGGACTTACCTACGAGCAGTACTTC.

This chain connects TRBV10-2 to TRBJ1-1; TRBD1 might be the D (5 bases). Germline V gene data show CDR1 as WSHSY and CDR2 as SAAADI. V was trimmed by 5 bases and J by 2 bases, leaving 9 bases between them. The CDR3 runs to 13 residues. CDR3 protein: CASSFDRNTEAFF. CDR3 sequence (DNA): TGCGCCAGCAGTTTTGACAGAAACACTGAAGCTTTCTTT.

This clone was seen just once. The J gene is TRBJ2-1, the V gene TRBV28, with a weak D call TRBD1 (5 bases). The length of the CDR3 is 11 residues. Germline lookup yields CDR1 MDHEN and CDR2 SYDVKM. V gave up 4 bases and J gave up 14 bases, with 12 bases separating them. CDR3 region: CASSSLGPEFF. CDR3 coding DNA: TGTGCCAGCAGTTCGTTGGGGCCGGAGTTCTTC.

V is TRBV28 and J is TRBJ2-3; no reliable D call. The CDR3 extends over 14 amino acids. Germline-derived CDR1 and CDR2 are MDHEN and SYDVKM. V was shortened by 6 bases and J by 2 bases, with 12 bases between the two germline ends. This CDR3 reads CASRASDNTDTQYF. The CDR3 DNA follows: TGTGCCAGCAGAGCAAGCGACAACACAGATACGCAGTATTTT.

This chain uses TRBV15 with TRBJ1-1, with D perhaps matching TRBD1 (6 bases). The CDR3 is 15 amino acids. From germline, CDR1 is LNHNV and CDR2 YYDKDF (reference sequence). V was clipped by 0 bases and J by 11 bases, with 19 bases between them. The CDR3 spells CATSRDSQLGAGAFF. The DNA for the CDR3 is TGTGCCACCAGCAGAGATAGCCAGTTGGGGGCCGGGGCTTTCTTT. The complete variable domain, with remaining parts taken from reference TRBV15 and TRBJ1-1, reads DAMVIQNPRYQVTQFGKPVTLSCSQTLNHNVMYWYQQKSSQAPKLLFHYYDKDFNNEADTPDNFQSRRPNTSFCFLDIRSPGLGDTAMYLCATSRDSQLGAGAFFGQGTRLTVV.

CDR3 protein: CASSYYGGRETQYF. DNA of the CDR3: TGTGCCAGCAGTTACTACGGGGGTAGGGAGACCCAGTACTTC. The J gene is TRBJ2-5, the V gene TRBV6-6; weak D call: TRBD2 (6 bases). The ends were cut back, 1 base at V and 5 bases at J, with 11 bases in the middle. Germline CDR1 is MNHNY and CDR2 is SVGAGI (reference sequence). The CDR3 runs to 14 residues.

The CDR3 sequence: CASSQFVREVGELFF. The CDR3 nucleotides are TGTGCCAGCAGCCAGTTTGTCCGGGAGGTCGGGGAGCTGTTTTTT. J is TRBJ2-2 and V is TRBV14, with 7 bases matching TRBD2. Trimming cost V 3 bases and J 7 bases; bases outside gene matches: 8. Per the germline V gene, CDR1 is SGHDN and CDR2 is FVKESK. The CDR3 covers 15 residues.